This TCR beta chain was observed in a study of cytomegalovirus exposure and HLA in healthy donors. Background on the study: Membership in the Caucasian-associated ancestry cluster was found for about 84% of 300 to 400 genotyped donors. Study findings and constraints: In a later analysis, specific HLA alleles were associated with 15,000 to 20,000 TCR beta sequences at a 0.05 false discovery rate.

A word on this clone: Its antigen is unidentified.

CDR1 and CDR2 from the germline V gene are LNHDA and SQIVND (reference sequence). The CDR3 is made up of 13 amino acids. V was pared by 7 bases and J by 2 bases, with 5 bases of the junction left unmatched. The PCR ran on 60 Vbeta and 13 Jbeta primers. Generated by immunoSEQ multiplex PCR, the TCRdb table keeps only in-frame clones and is missing some. The sample carries around 120,000 clones, around three quarters recorded once. This clonotype was obtained from a male donor in good health and CMV-seronegative. The chain combines TRBV19 with TRBJ2-7; 7 bases are a match to TRBD1. The sequencing sample was made of PBMCs. The CDR3 DNA follows: TGTGCCAGTATTCCGGGACAGCCCTACGAGCAGTACTTC. Translated: CASIPGQPYEQYF. Combining the CDR3 with reference TRBV19 and TRBJ2-7 gives the whole variable domain DGGITQSPKYLFRKEGQNVTLSCEQNLNHDAMYWYRQDPGQGLRLIYYSQIVNDFQKGDIAEGYSVSREKKESFPLTVTSAQKNPTAFYLCASIPGQPYEQYFGPGTRLTVT.